The text below deals with one T cell receptor (beta chain). V lost 2 bases and J lost 3; bases outside the gene matches: 2. Germline CDR1 and CDR2: KGHSH and LQKENI. The CDR3 runs 14 residues. The sample belongs to a study of T cell changes during pregnancy in multiple sclerosis. Some clones are missing from TCRdb's copy, which holds only in-frame ones; the method was immunoSEQ multiplex PCR. The repertoire includes some 46,000 clones, approximately 92% of them detected once, and 1.3% sits in the top ten. This receptor was obtained from a female donor with multiple sclerosis, enrolled in a pregnancy study. The V and J genes are TRBV18 and TRBJ1-1; TRBD1 matches 8 bases. The specimen was peripheral blood. Here the CDR3 reads CASSPTDRDTEAFF. The CDR3, as DNA: TGTGCCAGCTCACCAACGGACAGGGACACTGAAGCTTTCTTT.